This entry is about one T cell receptor beta chain. This sample was taken from a study of blood T cell repertoires in COVID-19. As originally analysed: For nucleated cells, counts were estimated from reference gene primer amplification. Repertoires were generated with immunoSEQ multiplex PCR, while TCRdb's copy carries only in-frame clones and drops some. The V and J calls and the clone size are those of that table, but D and trimming were determined from the DNA. This sample has about 130,000 clones, with 75% to 90% found just once. The V end lost 1 base, the J end lost 1 base, and 14 bases lay between the germline ends. CDR1 and CDR2 from the germline V gene are LGHDT and YNNKEL (reference sequence). The CDR3 sequence is 17 residues long.

This receptor was obtained from a woman between 45 and 65 years old who had recovered from COVID-19. V usage is TRBV3-1 (or the pseudogene TRBV3-2) and J usage is TRBJ2-1, with D perhaps matching TRBD2 (6 bases). Input material: PBMCs or T cells enriched from blood (not recorded which). CDR3 region: CASSQGPSGGSYNEQFF. CDR3 in DNA: TGTGCCAGCAGCCAAGGCCCTTCCGGGGGATCCTACAATGAGCAGTTCTTC.